This is a list of T cell receptor beta chains from one sample in a study of regulatory T cells in long-lasting Graves disease. TCRdb analysed the multiplex PCR reads with MiXCR anew, one entry per CDR3 protein. Of 550,000 to 650,000 distinct CDR3 sequences listed, about 16% are singletons. Another study also made use of these data, one on T cells in Graves' hyperthyroidism and ophthalmopathy.

This material consisted of peripheral blood mononuclear cells (PBMCs), taken at new diagnosis, from a patient treated with antithyroid drugs. The receptors were gathered from a man between 18 and 29 years old with Graves disease. CDR3s include the opening cysteine and the closing phenylalanine or tryptophan. Size is stated for part of the rows, as once, few or many counts, or as a class when the clone is expanded.

v_gene,j_gene,abundance,CDR3aa
TRBV30,TRBJ2-3,few,CAWRSGPTNTDTQYF
TRBV9,TRBJ2-7,.,CASSVGGGRADEQYF
TRBV19,TRBJ2-7,many,CASRIRGGPNEQYF
TRBV18,TRBJ1-5,few,CASSPPGDASQPQHF
TRBV9,TRBJ2-3,.,CASSAYGSTDTQYF
TRBV9,TRBJ1-2,.,CVSSVADTFAYGYTF
TRBV12-3/TRBV12-4,TRBJ2-7,.,CASTQSGTSRGYEQYF
TRBV4-1,TRBJ2-2,few,CASSQELRGDTGELFF
TRBV2,TRBJ2-3,.,CASSDSGRAVGTQYF
TRBV7-9,TRBJ1-2,.,CASSLALDRLLRGYTF
TRBV28,TRBJ2-1,.,CASSLWQGARNEQFF
TRBV11-2,TRBJ1-5,few,CASGNSNQPQHF
TRBV6-1,TRBJ2-1,few,CASSATSYHEQFF
TRBV20-1,TRBJ2-5,.,CSARQEIQETQYF
TRBV29-1,TRBJ1-1,.,CSVEKQGNTEAFF
TRBV27,TRBJ2-7,.,CASSYGQGGGQYF
TRBV5-1,TRBJ2-5,few,CASSLEARPQETQYF
TRBV18,TRBJ1-4,.,CANSPGQFNEKLFF
TRBV7-9,TRBJ1-2,.,CASSLGIPHSYGYTF
TRBV6-1,TRBJ2-1,many,CASSSGSTDNEQFF
TRBV27,TRBJ2-1,.,CASRPGLAGEKVGYEQFF
TRBV27,TRBJ2-7,many,CASSLSPTGDYEQYF
TRBV4-1,TRBJ2-7,few,CASSFRDSDYEQYF
TRBV2,TRBJ2-7,many,CASSEGTEVYEQYF
TRBV5-6,TRBJ1-1,.,CASSLAGMDTEAFF
TRBV5-6,TRBJ2-5,.,CASSLVGGAGLETQYF
TRBV4-1,TRBJ1-4,.,CASSQEGTDRSNEKLFF
TRBV2,TRBJ1-4,.,CASNADRAAEKLFF
TRBV28,TRBJ2-1,few,CASSLSLLGDTIEFF